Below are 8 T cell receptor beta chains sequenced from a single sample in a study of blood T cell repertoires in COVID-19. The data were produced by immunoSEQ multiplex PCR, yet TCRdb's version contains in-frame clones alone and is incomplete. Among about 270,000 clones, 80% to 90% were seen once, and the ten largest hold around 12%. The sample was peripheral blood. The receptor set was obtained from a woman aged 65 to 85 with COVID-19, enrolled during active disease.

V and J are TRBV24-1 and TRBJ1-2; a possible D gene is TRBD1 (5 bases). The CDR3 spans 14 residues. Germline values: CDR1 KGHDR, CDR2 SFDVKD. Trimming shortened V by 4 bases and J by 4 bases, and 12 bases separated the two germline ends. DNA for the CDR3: TGTGCCACCAGTGACCCCCGGGGGGGCTATGGCTACACCTTC. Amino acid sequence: CATSDPRGGYGYTF.

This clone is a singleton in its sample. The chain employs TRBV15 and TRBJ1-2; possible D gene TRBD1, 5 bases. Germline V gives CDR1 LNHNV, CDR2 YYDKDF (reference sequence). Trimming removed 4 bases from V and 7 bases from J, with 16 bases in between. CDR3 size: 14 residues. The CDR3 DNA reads TGTGCCACCAGCACCTCAGGCGGGGGTTTTGGCTACACCTTC. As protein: CATSTSGGGFGYTF.

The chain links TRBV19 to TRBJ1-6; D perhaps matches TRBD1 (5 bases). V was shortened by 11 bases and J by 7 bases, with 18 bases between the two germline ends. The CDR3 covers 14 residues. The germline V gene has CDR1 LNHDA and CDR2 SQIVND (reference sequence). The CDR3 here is CASSEGISNSPLHF. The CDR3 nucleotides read TGTGCCTCTTCGGAGGGGATCTCAAATTCACCCCTCCACTTT. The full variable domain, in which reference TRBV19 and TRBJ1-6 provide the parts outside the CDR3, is DGGITQSPKYLFRKEGQNVTLSCEQNLNHDAMYWYRQDPGQGLRLIYYSQIVNDFQKGDIAEGYSVSREKKESFPLTVTSAQKNPTAFYLCASSEGISNSPLHFGNGTRLTVT.

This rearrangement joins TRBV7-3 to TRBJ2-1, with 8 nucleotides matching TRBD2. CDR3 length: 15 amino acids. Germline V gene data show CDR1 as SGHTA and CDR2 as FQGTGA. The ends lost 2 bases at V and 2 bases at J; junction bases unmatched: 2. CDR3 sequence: CASSLDGRAYNEQFF. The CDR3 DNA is TGTGCCAGCAGCTTAGACGGGAGGGCCTACAATGAGCAGTTCTTC. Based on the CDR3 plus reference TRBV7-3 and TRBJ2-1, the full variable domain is GAGVSQTPSNKVTEKGKYVELRCDPISGHTALYWYRQSLGQGPEFLIYFQGTGAADDSGLPNDRFFAVRPEGSVSTLKIQRTERGDSAVYLCASSLDGRAYNEQFFGPGTRLTVL.

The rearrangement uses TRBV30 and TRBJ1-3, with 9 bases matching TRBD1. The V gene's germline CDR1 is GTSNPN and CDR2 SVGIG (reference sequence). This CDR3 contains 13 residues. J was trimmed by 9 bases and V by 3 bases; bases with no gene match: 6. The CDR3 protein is CAWRNTGGITIYF. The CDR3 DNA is TGTGCCTGGAGAAACACAGGGGGCATCACCATATATTTT.

The CDR3, as DNA: TGTGCCAGCAGTTCCTTCGGGGGCACCGGGGAGCTGTTTTTT. Its protein is CASSSFGGTGELFF. The rearrangement joins TRBV7-9 to TRBJ2-2; weak D call: TRBD2 (6 bases). This CDR3 region has 14 residues. V lost 6 bases and J 4 bases, leaving 12 bases between the germline ends. CDR1 and CDR2 from the germline V gene are SEHNR and FQNEAQ (reference sequence).

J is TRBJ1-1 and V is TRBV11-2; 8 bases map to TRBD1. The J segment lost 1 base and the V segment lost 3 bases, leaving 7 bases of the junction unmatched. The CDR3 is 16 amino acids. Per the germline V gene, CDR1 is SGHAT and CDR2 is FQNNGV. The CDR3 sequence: CASSLITGTGNTEAFF. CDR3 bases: TGTGCCAGCAGCTTGATAACCGGGACAGGGAACACTGAAGCTTTCTTT.

In DNA form, the CDR3 reads TGCAGCGTCGGCCACTCAGGGGCAAACTATGGCTACACCTTC. Translated: CSVGHSGANYGYTF. The rearrangement joins TRBV29-1 to TRBJ1-2; perhaps TRBD1 as D (6 bases). With 6 bases removed from V and 2 bases from J, the gap between germline ends came to 16 bases. CDR1 SQVTM and CDR2 ANQGSEA come from the germline V gene. CDR3 size: 14 residues. Based on the CDR3 plus reference TRBV29-1 and TRBJ1-2, the full variable domain is SAVISQKPSRDICQRGTSLTIQCQVDSQVTMMFWYRQQPGQSLTLIATANQGSEATYESGFVIDKFPISRPNLTFSTLTVSNMSPEDSSIYLCSVGHSGANYGYTFGSGTRLTVV.